This TCR beta chain originates from a study of cytomegalovirus exposure and HLA in healthy donors. Findings and caveats of the study: Previous analysis showed most TCR beta V segments were productive about 87% or about 30% of the time. Cytomegalovirus status was reportedly diagnosed by the classifier with high sensitivity and specificity.

The PCR ran on 60 Vbeta and 13 Jbeta primers. TCRdb's copy holds only in-frame clones and misses some; the assay was immunoSEQ multiplex PCR. The repertoire holds 87,000 or so clones, with 64% as singletons. Germline CDR1 reads SGHRS; CDR2 reads YFSETQ. The CDR3 covers 15 residues. Trimming pared 3 bases from V and 5 bases from J, leaving 18 bases between. This clone was found a few times. Its antigen remains unknown. The V call is TRBV5-1, the J call TRBJ2-7, with TRBD2 as a possible D gene (5 bases). Input material: PBMCs. This sequence was found in a man in his sixties in good health and CMV-seronegative. In DNA, the CDR3 is TGCGCCAGCAGCTGGGTTGGGGAGACTGGCCACGAGCAGTACTTC. Encoded protein: CASSWVGETGHEQYF.